This T cell receptor (beta chain) was captured in a study of molecular identifiers for immune sequencing clone quantification. Study summary: Four of five splits of RNA from roughly 18,000 or 92,000 naive CD8 cells were sequenced in replicates.

In regard to this clonotype: Its antigen remains unknown.

Findings and limits, study-wide: The share of molecules held by clones above 20 RNA copies was over 99% in effector cells and under 1% in naive cells.

TCRdb fed the PCR reads into MiXCR, producing one record per CDR3 protein. The sample yields about 510,000 distinct CDR3 sequences, roughly 23% seen once. With 6 bases clipped from V and 7 bases from J, the junction kept 10 bases outside the gene matches. The CDR3 consists of 15 residues. In germline, CDR1 is MDHEN, CDR2 SYDVKM. The sorting of naive CD8 T cells used the CD8+CD4-CCR7+CD45RA+ phenotype. The chain links TRBV28 to TRBJ2-7; TRBD2 matches 12 bases. This clonotype was obtained from a human donor in good health. Some libraries in this study had Jurkat cell RNA spiked in. The sequencing sample was made of naive CD8+ T cells from blood, with Jurkat cell RNA spiked in. The subset was: FACS-sorted CD8+CD4-CCR7+CD45RA+ naive T cells. The CDR3 region is CASSSRLAGAGEQYF. CDR3 DNA: TGTGCCAGCAGCTCGAGACTAGCGGGAGCTGGTGAGCAGTACTTC.